These 27 T cell receptor beta chains came from one sample sequenced in a study of cytomegalovirus exposure and HLA in healthy donors. PCR involved 60 Vbeta and 13 Jbeta primers. The data were produced by immunoSEQ multiplex PCR, yet TCRdb's version contains in-frame clones alone and is incomplete. The table lists 50,000 to 80,000 clones, over 75% of them singletons. The sample taken for sequencing was PBMCs. The source is a male donor in good health and CMV-seropositive.

In its sample, this clone was seen a few times. This chain joins TRBV19 and TRBJ2-1, with TRBD2 as a possible D gene (5 bases). With 5 bases removed from V and 5 bases from J, the gap between germline ends came to 16 bases. The CDR3 extends over 15 amino acids. Germline CDR1 is LNHDA and CDR2 is SQIVND (reference sequence). The CDR3 nucleotides read TGTGCCAGTAGTTTTAGTGAGACTAAGCACAATGAGCAGTTCTTC. Its protein product is CASSFSETKHNEQFF. Using reference TRBV19 and TRBJ2-1 for the parts outside the CDR3, the full variable domain is DGGITQSPKYLFRKEGQNVTLSCEQNLNHDAMYWYRQDPGQGLRLIYYSQIVNDFQKGDIAEGYSVSREKKESFPLTVTSAQKNPTAFYLCASSFSETKHNEQFFGPGTRLTVL.

The chain has TRBV2 and TRBJ1-6; 7 bases are a match to TRBD1. Germline V gene data show CDR1 as SNHLY and CDR2 as FYNNEI. Trimming took 3 bases from V and 5 from J; bases not matched to a gene: 4. This CDR3 has 15 residues. The CDR3 bases are TGTGCCAGCAGTGAGGGACAGAGGGATAATTCACCCCTCCACTTT. Translation: CASSEGQRDNSPLHF. The full variable domain, in which reference TRBV2 and TRBJ1-6 provide the parts outside the CDR3, is EPEVTQTPSHQVTQMGQEVILRCVPISNHLYFYWYRQILGQKVEFLVSFYNNEISEKSEIFDDQFSVERPDGSNFTLKIRSTKLEDSAMYFCASSEGQRDNSPLHFGNGTRLTVT.

This clone was recorded only once. This chain uses TRBV6-5 with TRBJ2-3, with a weak D call TRBD2 (6 bases). In germline, CDR1 is MNHEY, CDR2 SVGAGI. V was shortened by 6 bases and J by 6 bases, with 10 bases between the two germline ends. The CDR3 runs to 12 residues. The CDR3 loop reads CASREGPDTQYF. The CDR3 coding sequence is TGTGCCAGCAGGGAGGGGCCGGATACGCAGTATTTT.

V and J are TRBV6-1 and TRBJ1-4; D may be TRBD1 (5 bases). The ends were cut back, 0 bases at V and 4 bases at J, with 9 bases in the middle. The CDR3 is 15 amino acids. Germline V gene sequence: CDR1 MNHNS, CDR2 SASEGT. The CDR3 DNA reads as TGTGCCAGCAGTGAAGCGGGGGGGGGTAATGAAAAACTGTTTTTT. This translates into CASSEAGGGNEKLFF.

The genes are TRBV5-1 and TRBJ2-7; 7 bases align to TRBD1. There are 14 residues in the CDR3. Germline values: CDR1 SGHRS, CDR2 YFSETQ. V shed 0 bases and J 6 bases; nucleotides not matched to a gene: 6. CDR3 protein: CASSLDRGVGEQYF. In DNA form, the CDR3 reads TGCGCCAGCAGCTTGGACAGGGGAGTAGGCGAGCAGTACTTC.

Turning to this clone: The junction and the germline gene differ at one end; a read error may be behind it. The chain combines TRBV6-5 with TRBJ2-7, with a possible D match to TRBD2 (6 bases). Germline assignment: CDR1 MNHEY and CDR2 SVGAGI. The CDR3 runs 12 residues. CDR3 in amino acids: CASSYFGGDPSF. The CDR3 coding sequence is TGTGCCAGCAGTTACTTCGGAGGGGACCCCTCGTTC.

The chain carries TRBV30 and TRBJ1-5; 7 bases are shared with TRBD1. Germline values: CDR1 GTSNPN, CDR2 SVGIG (reference sequence). The V gene end was trimmed by 0 bases and the J gene end by 4 bases; junction bases not matched to a gene: 9. There are 16 residues in the CDR3. The CDR3: CAWSVTTGAFNQPQHF. The CDR3, as DNA: TGTGCCTGGAGTGTAACCACAGGGGCTTTTAATCAGCCCCAGCATTTT.

The V gene is TRBV18, the J gene TRBJ2-7; 7 nucleotides agree with TRBD2. V trimming: 3 bases; J trimming: 6 bases; junction bases outside the gene matches: 5. This CDR3 spans 13 amino acids. The germline V gene encodes CDR1 KGHSH and CDR2 LQKENI. CDR3: CASSPRGVLEQYF. In nucleotides, the CDR3 is TGTGCCAGCTCACCCCGGGGGGTCCTCGAGCAGTACTTC.

The chain employs TRBV6-5 and TRBJ1-5; the D gene is possibly TRBD1 (5 bases). The CDR3 length is 15 residues. Trimming removed 2 bases at V and 7 bases at J, with 15 bases between. Germline CDR1 MNHEY, CDR2 SVGAGI. The CDR3 nucleotides are TGTGCCAGCAGTTACAGCGGGGAGGGGTGGCAGCCCCAGCATTTT. Translated, it gives CASSYSGEGWQPQHF.

The rearrangement uses TRBV30 and TRBJ1-2, with TRBD1 matching over 11 bases. V gave up 2 bases and J gave up 4 bases; unmatched junction bases: 15. CDR1 and CDR2 (germline): GTSNPN, SVGIG (reference sequence). The CDR3 has 18 amino acids. The DNA of the CDR3 is TGTGCCTGGAGTCCCCTCCCGGGACAGGGGGTTGGAGGCTATGGCTACACCTTC. Its translation: CAWSPLPGQGVGGYGYTF.

The V gene is TRBV7-2, the J gene TRBJ2-3; 9 bases match TRBD1. The CDR3 totals 15 residues. CDR1 SGHTA and CDR2 FQGNSA come from the germline V gene. With 4 bases clipped from V and 4 bases from J, the junction kept 6 bases outside the gene matches. CDR3: CASSWGDRVSDTQYF. The DNA of the CDR3 is TGTGCCAGCAGCTGGGGGGACAGGGTATCAGATACGCAGTATTTT.

The chain employs TRBV29-1 and TRBJ2-1, with 8 bases matching TRBD2. The CDR3 consists of 12 residues. Germline V CDR1 and CDR2: SQVTM, ANQGSEA. The V gene end was trimmed by 4 bases and the J gene end by 7 bases; junction bases not matched to a gene: 3. CDR3 coding DNA: TGCAGCGTTGCGCCTAGCGGGAATGAGCAGTTCTTC. Its translation: CSVAPSGNEQFF.

The sample holds a few counts of this clone. This chain uses TRBV5-5 with TRBJ1-5, with D possibly matching TRBD1 (5 bases). Per the germline V gene, CDR1 is SGHKS and CDR2 is YYEKEE (reference sequence). The V and J ends lost 4 bases and 6 bases respectively, with 20 bases between them. The CDR3 covers 16 residues. The CDR3, as DNA: TGTGCCAGCAGCGTCATTCAGGGTACGCCGAGTCAGCCCCAGCATTTT. It yields the protein CASSVIQGTPSQPQHF.

V gene TRBV6-1 combines with J gene TRBJ1-6; 8 positions agree with TRBD1. Germline V CDR1 and CDR2: MNHNS, SASEGT. With V trimmed by 5 bases and J by 5 bases, 8 bases remained unmatched. The CDR3 is 16 amino acids. The DNA for the CDR3 is TGTGCCAGCAGTCAAGGACAGGGACGCAATAATTCACCCCTCCACTTT. As protein: CASSQGQGRNNSPLHF.

This rearrangement joins TRBV6-1 to TRBJ1-2; D not certain. The CDR3 has 13 residues. Trimming took off 8 bases at V and 4 bases at J, with 14 bases between the two ends. CDR1 is MNHNS and CDR2 is SASEGT in the germline V gene. CDR3 bases: TGTGCCAGCGGTGGGCCTGAAAGCTATGGCTACACCTTC. Translated: CASGGPESYGYTF.

This chain uses TRBV5-5 with TRBJ2-2, with D perhaps matching TRBD2 (6 bases). The CDR3 loop spans 16 amino acids. CDR1 is SGHKS, CDR2 YYEKEE, per germline (reference sequence). Trimming took off 1 base at V and 0 bases at J, with 10 bases between the two ends. The CDR3 loop is CASSLLRTTNTGELFF. CDR3 sequence (DNA): TGTGCCAGCAGCTTGCTTAGGACTACGAACACCGGGGAGCTGTTTTTT. Looking up the rest from reference TRBV5-5 and TRBJ2-2 gives the full variable domain: DAGVTQSPTHLIKTRGQQVTLRCSPISGHKSVSWYQQVLGQGPQFIFQYYEKEERGRGNFPDRFSARQFPNYSSELNVNALLLGDSALYLCASSLLRTTNTGELFFGEGSRLTVL.

This clone was picked up a small number of times. The rearrangement joins TRBV6-5 to TRBJ1-1, with 11 bases aligning to TRBD1. This CDR3 is 15 amino acids long. Trimming at V came to 6 bases and at J to 4 bases, leaving 7 bases not matched to a gene. Looked up from germline, CDR1 is MNHEY and CDR2 is SVGAGI. The CDR3 DNA reads TGTGCCAGCAGAAACGGGGACAGGGGGGTCACTGAAGCTTTCTTT. It translates to CASRNGDRGVTEAFF.

This clone was counted only a few times. This rearrangement joins TRBV5-6 to TRBJ1-5; 8 nucleotides agree with TRBD1. From germline, CDR1 is SGHDT and CDR2 YYEEEE. V dropped 0 bases and J dropped 3; count of bases not matched to a gene: 2. CDR3 length: 15 residues. The CDR3 loop is CASSLGTGHNQPQHF. In nucleotides, the CDR3 is TGTGCCAGCAGCTTGGGGACAGGGCACAATCAGCCCCAGCATTTT.

This chain uses TRBV18 with TRBJ2-2, with D unclear. The germline V and J ends were trimmed by 3 bases and 8 bases, with 22 bases remaining between them. Germline CDR1 is KGHSH and CDR2 is LQKENI. CDR3 length: 17 residues. Written as DNA, the CDR3 is TGTGCCAGCTCACCCCTGGCCAAATCCCGCGAGGCTGGGGAGCTGTTTTTT. Residues: CASSPLAKSREAGELFF.

This clone was counted once. This sequence joins TRBV6-1 and TRBJ2-3, with D possibly being TRBD1 (5 bases). Germline CDR1 and CDR2: MNHNS and SASEGT. Trimming took off 2 bases at V and 2 bases at J, with 14 bases between the two ends. The CDR3 is 16 residues long. CDR3 region: CASSEQGYHSTDTQYF. CDR3 DNA: TGTGCCAGCAGTGAACAGGGCTACCATTCCACAGATACGCAGTATTTT.

The chain joins TRBV9 to TRBJ1-1, with TRBD1 matching 8 bases. The CDR3 sequence is 16 residues long. Germline V lookup: CDR1 SGDLS, CDR2 YYNGEE. Trimming removed 0 bases from V and 0 bases from J; junction bases left unmatched: 4. The CDR3 here is CASSVETGDMNTEAFF. Here the CDR3 DNA reads TGTGCCAGCAGCGTAGAGACAGGGGATATGAACACTGAAGCTTTCTTT.

This chain joins TRBV11-2 and TRBJ2-7, with 8 bases fitting TRBD2. Losses at the gene ends were 3 bases for V and 2 bases for J; bases not matched to a gene: 3. Germline V gene sequence: CDR1 SGHAT, CDR2 FQNNGV. There are 14 residues in the CDR3. CDR3 in DNA: TGTGCCAGCAGCTTGAGAGCGGGGGCCTACGAGCAGTACTTC. As protein: CASSLRAGAYEQYF. The whole variable domain, filled in from reference TRBV11-2 and TRBJ2-7, reads EAGVAQSPRYKIIEKRQSVAFWCNPISGHATLYWYQQILGQGPKLLIQFQNNGVVDDSQLPKDRFSAERLKGVDSTLKIQPAKLEDSAVYLCASSLRAGAYEQYFGPGTRLTVT.

The J gene is TRBJ2-1, the V gene TRBV7-9; TRBD2 matches 9 bases. The CDR3 contains 16 residues. V lost 4 bases, J lost 7 bases, and 11 bases stayed unmatched. The germline V gene has CDR1 SEHNR and CDR2 FQNEAQ (reference sequence). The CDR3 sequence is CASSSLSAGGENEQFF. The DNA of the CDR3 is TGTGCCAGCAGCTCCCTTTCTGCGGGGGGGGAGAATGAGCAGTTCTTC.

This clone was counted once. CDR3: CAWSVTGVAEQYF. CDR3 nucleotides: TGTGCCTGGAGTGTAACAGGGGTCGCCGAGCAGTACTTC. The J gene is TRBJ2-7, the V gene TRBV30; 7 bases align to TRBD1. CDR1 is GTSNPN, CDR2 SVGIG, per germline (reference sequence). The CDR3 has 13 residues. The trim removed 0 bases at V and 6 bases at J, leaving 5 bases unmatched.

V gene TRBV9 combines with J gene TRBJ2-3; D is undetermined. Trimming took off 0 bases at V and 3 bases at J, with 5 bases between the two ends. This CDR3 is 13 amino acids long. Germline assignment: CDR1 SGDLS and CDR2 YYNGEE. The DNA of the CDR3 is TGTGCCAGCAGCGTAGCCACAACAGATACGCAGTATTTT. It translates to CASSVATTDTQYF.

The chain joins TRBV7-2 to TRBJ1-1, with D perhaps TRBD1 (6 bases). The V end was cut by 4 bases, the J end by 0 bases, with 9 bases between. Germline V CDR1 and CDR2: SGHTA, FQGNSA. The CDR3 spans 14 residues. CDR3 in DNA: TGTGCCAGCAGCTCACAGGGAATGAACACTGAAGCTTTCTTT. It is translated as CASSSQGMNTEAFF.

In this sample, this clone turned up once. The V call is TRBV12-5, the J call TRBJ1-2; D is undetermined. V dropped 0 bases and J dropped 4 bases, with 18 bases sitting between them. CDR3 size: 17 residues. CDR1 is LGHNT and CDR2 is FRNRAP in the germline V gene. The CDR3 here is CASGLVVSRVWSYGYTF. The CDR3 DNA reads TGTGCTAGTGGTTTGGTAGTCTCGCGGGTTTGGTCCTATGGCTACACCTTC. Using reference TRBV12-5 and TRBJ1-2 for the parts outside the CDR3, the full variable domain is DARVTQTPRHKVTEMGQEVTMRCQPILGHNTVFWYRQTMMQGLELLAYFRNRAPLDDSGMPKDRFSAEMPDATLATLKIQPSEPRDSAVYFCASGLVVSRVWSYGYTFGSGTRLTVV.